This T cell receptor (beta chain) comes out of a study of blood T cell repertoires in COVID-19. In the study overall: Sites in the United States, Italy and Spain provided acute and convalescent COVID-19 samples. T cells, B-cell-depleted T cells, or PBMCs supplied cDNA or gDNA.

Per the germline V gene, CDR1 is SGDLS and CDR2 is YYNGEE. Between the trimmed V and J ends, which lost 4 bases and 13 bases, there was a span of 21 bases. The CDR3 length is 14 residues. Authors' processing steps: Amplified reference gene primers provided the basis for estimating nucleated cell counts. The protocol was immunoSEQ multiplex PCR, while the TCRdb copy is restricted to in-frame clones and leaves out a portion. That table is the source of V, J and clone size, and D and trimming were worked out from the DNA. The table has some 40,000 clones, around 73% seen once. Specimen: peripheral blood. This rearrangement joins TRBV9 to TRBJ2-1; maybe TRBD2 (5 bases). The receptor was derived from a man between 65 and 85 years old with acute or convalescent COVID-19. CDR3 sequence reads: CASSRDPKGDLQFF. The CDR3 coding sequence is TGTGCCAGCAGCCGCGACCCGAAGGGAGACTTACAGTTCTTC. The variable domain in full, completed from reference TRBV9 and TRBJ2-1, reads DSGVTQTPKHLITATGQRVTLRCSPRSGDLSVYWYQQSLDQGLQFLIQYYNGEERAKGNILERFSAQQFPDLHSELNLSSLELGDSALYFCASSRDPKGDLQFFGPGTRLTVL.